The entry below describes one T cell receptor (beta chain). The sample is drawn from a study of shared clonotypes between healthy human individuals. Deep was the level at which the assay was run. Libraries were prepared by immunoSEQ multiplex PCR; TCRdb keeps only in-frame clonotypes and omits some of them. The profile shows around 2.5 million clones, over 85% of them singletons. Trimming shortened V by 2 bases and J by 4 bases, and 13 bases separated the two germline ends. There are 15 residues in the CDR3. The germline V gene encodes CDR1 SGHRS and CDR2 YFSETQ. The rearrangement joins TRBV5-1 to TRBJ1-5, with a possible D match to TRBD1 (5 bases). The origin of this receptor is a young man in good health. Some clones in this sample may be carry-over from other donors' samples. The sequencing input was naive CD4+ T cells from PBMCs. Subset defined: CD45RA+ positively selected. CDR3 sequence: CASSLVAGPNQPQHF. In nucleotides, the CDR3 is TGCGCCAGCAGCTTAGTGGCAGGGCCGAATCAGCCCCAGCATTTT.